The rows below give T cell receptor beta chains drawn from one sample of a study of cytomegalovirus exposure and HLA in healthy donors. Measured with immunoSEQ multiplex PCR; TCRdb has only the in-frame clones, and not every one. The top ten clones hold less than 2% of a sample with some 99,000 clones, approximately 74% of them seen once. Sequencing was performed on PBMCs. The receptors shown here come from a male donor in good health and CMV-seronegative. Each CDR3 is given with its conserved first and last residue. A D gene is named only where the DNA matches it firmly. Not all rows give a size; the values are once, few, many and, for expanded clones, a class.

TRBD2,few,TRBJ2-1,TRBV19,TGTGCCAGTCGACTAGCGGGGAGGATCGATGAGCAGTTCTTC,CASRLAGRIDEQFF
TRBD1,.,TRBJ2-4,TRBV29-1,TGCAGCGTAACCCTTACTACAGGACAGGGGAGTAGAACTGCTAAAAACATTCAGTACTTC,CSVTLTTGQGSRTAKNIQYF
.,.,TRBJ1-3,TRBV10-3,TGTGCCATCAGTGAGTCTATGGCAGGGCGAGGAAACACCATATATTTT,CAISESMAGRGNTIYF
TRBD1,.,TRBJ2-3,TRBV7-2,TGTGCCAGCAGCTCCCTAGGGGGCAGGGATACGCAGTATTTT,CASSSLGGRDTQYF
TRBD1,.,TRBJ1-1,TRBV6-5,TGTGCCAGCAGCCGGGACAGGGTGAAAGCTTTCTTT,CASSRDRVKAFF
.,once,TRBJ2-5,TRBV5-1,TGCGCCAGCAGCTCACGAACGGGGAGGGAGACCCAGTACTTC,CASSSRTGRETQYF
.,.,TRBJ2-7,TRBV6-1,TGTGCCAGCAGCACTACGGATTCCTCCTACGAGCAGTACTTC,CASSTTDSSYEQYF
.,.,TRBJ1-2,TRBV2,TGTGCCAGGGGGGAGGGCGGCTATGGCTACACCTTC,CARGEGGYGYTF
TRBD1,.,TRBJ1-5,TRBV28,TGTGCCAGCAGTCTCAGGTACAGGGGATCCCGCAATCAGCCCCAGCATTTT,CASSLRYRGSRNQPQHF
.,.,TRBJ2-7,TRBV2,TGTGCCAGCGCCCCTAGCCTAATCTACGAGCAGTACTTC,CASAPSLIYEQYF
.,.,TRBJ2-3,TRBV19,TGTGCCAGTCGGCGACTAAACACAGATACGCAGTATTTT,CASRRLNTDTQYF
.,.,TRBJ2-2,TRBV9,TGTGCCAGCAGCGTAGCGTTTCGGACAATGAGCACCGGGGAGCTGTTTTTT,CASSVAFRTMSTGELFF
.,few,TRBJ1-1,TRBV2,TGTGCCAGCACAAAGAACACTGAAGCTTTCTTT,CASTKNTEAFF
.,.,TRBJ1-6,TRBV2,TGTGCCAGCAGTGCAGGGTACAATTCACCCCTCCACTTT,CASSAGYNSPLHF
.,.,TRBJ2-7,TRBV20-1,TGCAGTGCATCCCGGGAGCACGAGCAGTACTTC,CSASREHEQYF
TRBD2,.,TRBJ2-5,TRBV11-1,TGTGCCAGCAGCTTAGGCGGGAGCGGAGAGACCCAGTACTTC,CASSLGGSGETQYF
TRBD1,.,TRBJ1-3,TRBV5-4,TGTGCCAGCAGTTTTTCTTACAGGGGAGAGGCTGGAAACACCATATATTTT,CASSFSYRGEAGNTIYF